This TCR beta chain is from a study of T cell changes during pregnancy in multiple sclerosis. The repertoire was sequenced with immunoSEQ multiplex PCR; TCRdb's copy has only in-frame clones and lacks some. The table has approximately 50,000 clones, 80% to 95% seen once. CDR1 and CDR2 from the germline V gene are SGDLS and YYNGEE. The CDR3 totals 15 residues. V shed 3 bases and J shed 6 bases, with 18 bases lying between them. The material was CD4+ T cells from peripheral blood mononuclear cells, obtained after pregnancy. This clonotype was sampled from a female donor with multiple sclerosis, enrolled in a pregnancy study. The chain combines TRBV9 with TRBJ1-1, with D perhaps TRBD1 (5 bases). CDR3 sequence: CASSAFGGGGSEAFF. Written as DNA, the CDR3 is TGTGCCAGCAGCGCTTTTGGGGGGGGAGGGTCTGAAGCTTTCTTT.